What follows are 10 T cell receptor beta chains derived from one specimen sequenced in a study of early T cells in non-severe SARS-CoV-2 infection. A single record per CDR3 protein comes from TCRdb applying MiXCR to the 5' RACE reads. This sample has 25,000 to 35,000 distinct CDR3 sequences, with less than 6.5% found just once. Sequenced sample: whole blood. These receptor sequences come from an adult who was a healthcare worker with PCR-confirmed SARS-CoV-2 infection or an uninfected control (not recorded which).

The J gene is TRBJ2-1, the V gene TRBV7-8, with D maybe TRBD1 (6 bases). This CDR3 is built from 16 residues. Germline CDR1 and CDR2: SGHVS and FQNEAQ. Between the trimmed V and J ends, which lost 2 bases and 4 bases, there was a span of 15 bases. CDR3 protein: CASSLYGTQVYNEQFF. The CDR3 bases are TGTGCCAGCAGCTTATACGGGACACAAGTTTACAATGAGCAGTTCTTC.

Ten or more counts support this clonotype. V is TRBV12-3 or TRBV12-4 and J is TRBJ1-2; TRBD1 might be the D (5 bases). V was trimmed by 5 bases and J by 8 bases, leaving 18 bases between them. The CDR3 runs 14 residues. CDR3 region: CASSKTGTDGGYTF. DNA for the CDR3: TGTGCCAGCAGTAAGACCGGGACGGACGGAGGCTACACCTTC.

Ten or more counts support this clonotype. The chain's CDR3 is CASSSPRGDSGYGYTF. In DNA, the CDR3 is TGTGCCAGCAGTTCCCCCCGGGGGGACTCGGGCTATGGCTACACCTTC. The rearrangement uses TRBV12-3 or TRBV12-4 and TRBJ1-2; TRBD1 is a possible D gene (5 bases). The CDR3 runs to 16 residues. Trimming took off 4 bases at V and 4 bases at J, with 19 bases between the two ends.

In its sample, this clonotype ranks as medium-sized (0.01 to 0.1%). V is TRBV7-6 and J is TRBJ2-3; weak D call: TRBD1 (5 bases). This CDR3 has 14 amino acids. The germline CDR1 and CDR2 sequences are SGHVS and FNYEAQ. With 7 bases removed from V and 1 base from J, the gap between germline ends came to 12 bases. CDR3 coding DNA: TGTGCCAGCACCCATGGCAGGGGCACAGATACGCAGTATTTT. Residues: CASTHGRGTDTQYF.

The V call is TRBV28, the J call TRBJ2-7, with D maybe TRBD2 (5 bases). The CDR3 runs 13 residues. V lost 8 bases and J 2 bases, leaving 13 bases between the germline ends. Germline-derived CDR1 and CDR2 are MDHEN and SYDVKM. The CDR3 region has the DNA TGTGCCAGCGCCCTAGGACTTGCCTACGAGCAGTACTTC. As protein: CASALGLAYEQYF.

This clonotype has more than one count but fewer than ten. CDR3 region: CAGRKDYEQYF. CDR3 DNA sequence: TGTGCCGGGAGAAAGGACTACGAGCAGTACTTC. The chain employs TRBV6-1 and TRBJ2-7, with a weak D call TRBD2 (5 bases). V lost 11 bases and J lost 3, with 11 bases in between. The CDR3 extends over 11 amino acids. Germline lookup yields CDR1 MNHNS and CDR2 SASEGT.

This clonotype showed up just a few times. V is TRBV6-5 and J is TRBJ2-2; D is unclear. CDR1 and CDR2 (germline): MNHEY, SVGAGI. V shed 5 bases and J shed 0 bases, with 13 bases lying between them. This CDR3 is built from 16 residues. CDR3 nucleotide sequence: TGTGCCAGCAGTGAACGATTTGGCGCGAACACCGGGGAGCTGTTTTTT. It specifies CASSERFGANTGELFF.

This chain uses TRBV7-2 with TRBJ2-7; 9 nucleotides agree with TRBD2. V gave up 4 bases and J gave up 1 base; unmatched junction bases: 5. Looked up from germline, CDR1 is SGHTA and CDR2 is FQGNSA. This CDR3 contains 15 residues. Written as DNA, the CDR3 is TGTGCCAGCAGCTCTAGCGGGACGTATTCCTACGAGCAGTACTTC. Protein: CASSSSGTYSYEQYF.

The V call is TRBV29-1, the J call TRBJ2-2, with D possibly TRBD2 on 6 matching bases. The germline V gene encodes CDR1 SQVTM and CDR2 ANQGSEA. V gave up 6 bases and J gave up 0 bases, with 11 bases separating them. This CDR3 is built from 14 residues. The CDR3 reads CSVNGGANTGELFF. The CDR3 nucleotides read TGCAGCGTGAACGGGGGAGCGAACACCGGGGAGCTGTTTTTT.

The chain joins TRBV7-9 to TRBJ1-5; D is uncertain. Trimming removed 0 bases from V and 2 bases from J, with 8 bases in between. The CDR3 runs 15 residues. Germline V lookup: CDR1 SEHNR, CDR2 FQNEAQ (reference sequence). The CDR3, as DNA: TGTGCCAGCAGCTTAGCACAAGGGCGCAATCAGCCCCAGCATTTT. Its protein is CASSLAQGRNQPQHF.